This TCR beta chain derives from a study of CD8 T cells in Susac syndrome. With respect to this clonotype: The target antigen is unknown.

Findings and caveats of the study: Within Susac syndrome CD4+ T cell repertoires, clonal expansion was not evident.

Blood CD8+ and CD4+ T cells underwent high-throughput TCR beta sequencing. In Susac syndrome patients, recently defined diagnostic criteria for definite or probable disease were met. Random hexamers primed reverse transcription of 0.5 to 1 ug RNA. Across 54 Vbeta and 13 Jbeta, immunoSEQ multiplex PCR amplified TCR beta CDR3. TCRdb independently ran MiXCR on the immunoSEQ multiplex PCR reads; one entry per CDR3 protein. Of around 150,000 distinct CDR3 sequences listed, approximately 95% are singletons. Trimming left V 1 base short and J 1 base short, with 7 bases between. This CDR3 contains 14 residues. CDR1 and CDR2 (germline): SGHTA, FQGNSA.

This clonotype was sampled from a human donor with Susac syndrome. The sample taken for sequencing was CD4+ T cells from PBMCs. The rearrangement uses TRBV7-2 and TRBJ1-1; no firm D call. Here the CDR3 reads CASSLVRWNTEAFF. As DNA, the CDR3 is TGTGCCAGCAGCTTAGTACGGTGGAACACTGAAGCTTTCTTT. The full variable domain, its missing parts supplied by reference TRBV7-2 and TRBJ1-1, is GAGVSQSPSNKVTEKGKDVELRCDPISGHTALYWYRQSLGQGLEFLIYFQGNSAPDKSGLPSDRFSAERTGGSVSTLTIQRTQQEDSAVYLCASSLVRWNTEAFFGQGTRLTVV.